This T cell receptor (beta chain) was sequenced for a study of CD8 T cells in ankylosing spondylitis. V lost 0 bases and J lost 7, with 12 bases in between. Per germline, CDR1 SEHNR and CDR2 FQNEAQ (reference sequence). The CDR3 extends over 14 amino acids. This clonotype was observed a handful of times. Its antigen remains unknown. Study findings and constraints: There was reportedly significant enrichment of clones that were disease-linked in matched ankylosing spondylitis synovial fluid. Ankylosing spondylitis blood seemed to carry a telltale TCR beta motif made of about 8 highly homologous variants.

Via MiXCR, TCRdb re-called the 5' RACE reads, giving one row per CDR3 protein. The sample includes just over 150,000 distinct CDR3 sequences, 15% to 20% seen only once; the top ten take about 8%. This sequence originates from a male donor with ankylosing spondylitis or in good health (not recorded which). The rearrangement joins TRBV7-9 to TRBJ1-1, with D perhaps TRBD1 (5 bases). Input material: blood, either unsorted or a sorted T cell fraction (not recorded which). CDR3 nucleotides: TGTGCCAGCAGCTTAGCATTTGGGCAGGGTGAAGCTTTCTTT. Encoded protein: CASSLAFGQGEAFF.